The present T cell receptor beta chain was sequenced within a study of control samples from healthy donors and cancer patients. Profiled with immunoSEQ multiplex PCR; TCRdb holds only in-frame clones, not every one. The sample records about 95,000 clones, around four fifths being singletons. Losses at the gene ends were 5 bases for V and 7 bases for J; bases not matched to a gene: 7. This CDR3 has 14 residues. CDR1 and CDR2 from the germline V gene are SGHVS and FQNEAQ. The chain joins TRBV7-8 to TRBJ1-5; 8 nucleotides agree with TRBD1. Sequences were obtained from blood. This clonotype was sampled from a young man in good health. In nucleotides, the CDR3 is TGTGCCAGCAGCGGACAGGGTACAAACCAGCCCCAGCATTTT. Translation gives CASSGQGTNQPQHF.